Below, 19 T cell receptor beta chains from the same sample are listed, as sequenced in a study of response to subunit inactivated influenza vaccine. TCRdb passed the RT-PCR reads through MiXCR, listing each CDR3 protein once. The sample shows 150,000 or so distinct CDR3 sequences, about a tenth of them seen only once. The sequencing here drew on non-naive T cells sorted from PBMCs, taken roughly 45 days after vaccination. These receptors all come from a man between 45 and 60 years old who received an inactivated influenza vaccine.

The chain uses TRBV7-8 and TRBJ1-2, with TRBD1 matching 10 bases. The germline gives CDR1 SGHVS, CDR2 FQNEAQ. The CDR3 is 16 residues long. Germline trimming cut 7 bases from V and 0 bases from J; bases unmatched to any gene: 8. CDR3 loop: CASTSRQGAPNYGYTF. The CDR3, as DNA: TGTGCCAGCACCTCCAGACAGGGGGCGCCTAACTATGGCTACACCTTC.

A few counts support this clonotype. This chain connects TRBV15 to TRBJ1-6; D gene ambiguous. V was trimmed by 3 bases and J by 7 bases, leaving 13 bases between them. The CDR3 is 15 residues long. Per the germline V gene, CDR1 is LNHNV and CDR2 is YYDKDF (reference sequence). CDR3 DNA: TGTGCCACCAGCAGCGAGTGGGGTTGGAATTCACCCCTCCACTTT. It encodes CATSSEWGWNSPLHF.

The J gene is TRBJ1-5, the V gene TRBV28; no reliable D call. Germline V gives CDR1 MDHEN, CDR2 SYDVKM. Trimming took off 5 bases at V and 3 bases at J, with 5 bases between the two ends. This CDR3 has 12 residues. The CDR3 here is CASSQSNQPQHF. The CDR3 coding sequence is TGTGCCAGCAGTCAATCCAATCAGCCCCAGCATTTT.

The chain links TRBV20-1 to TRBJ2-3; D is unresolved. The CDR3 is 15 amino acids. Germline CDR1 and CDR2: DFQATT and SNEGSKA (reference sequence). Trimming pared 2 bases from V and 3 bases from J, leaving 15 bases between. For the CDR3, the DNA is TGCAGTGCTAGACTGCGGATGATCAGGACAGATACGCAGTATTTT. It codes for CSARLRMIRTDTQYF.

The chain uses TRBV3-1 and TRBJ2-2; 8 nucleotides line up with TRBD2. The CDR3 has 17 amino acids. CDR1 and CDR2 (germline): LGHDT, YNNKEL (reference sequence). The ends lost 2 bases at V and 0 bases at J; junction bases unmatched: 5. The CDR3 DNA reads TGTGCCAGCAGCCAATCGATGGGACTAGCGAACACCGGGGAGCTGTTTTTT. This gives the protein CASSQSMGLANTGELFF.

The CDR3 DNA follows: TGCGCCAGCAGCCAAGAGCCTCACAGGCTGGAATATGGCTACACCTTC. Protein: CASSQEPHRLEYGYTF. This chain connects TRBV4-3 to TRBJ1-2; tentative D call: TRBD1 (5 bases). With 0 bases removed from V and 5 bases from J, the gap between germline ends came to 16 bases. Per germline, CDR1 LGHNA and CDR2 YSLEER. The CDR3 is made up of 16 amino acids.

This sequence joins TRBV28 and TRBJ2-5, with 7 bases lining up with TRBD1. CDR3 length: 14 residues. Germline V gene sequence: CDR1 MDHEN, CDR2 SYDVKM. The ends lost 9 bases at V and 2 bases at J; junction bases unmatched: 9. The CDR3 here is CASAGTERQETQYF. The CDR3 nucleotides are TGTGCCAGTGCCGGGACAGAGAGGCAAGAGACCCAGTACTTC.

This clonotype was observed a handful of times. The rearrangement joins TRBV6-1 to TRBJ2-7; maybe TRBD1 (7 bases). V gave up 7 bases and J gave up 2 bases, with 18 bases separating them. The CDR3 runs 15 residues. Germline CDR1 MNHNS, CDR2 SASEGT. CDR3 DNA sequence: TGTGCCAGCACCAAAGAACAGGGGAGGACCTACGAGCAGTACTTC. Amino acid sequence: CASTKEQGRTYEQYF.

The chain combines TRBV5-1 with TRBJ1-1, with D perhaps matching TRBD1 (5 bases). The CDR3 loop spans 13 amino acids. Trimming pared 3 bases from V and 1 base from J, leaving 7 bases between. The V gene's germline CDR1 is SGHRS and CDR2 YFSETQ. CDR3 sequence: CASSSGSNTEAFF. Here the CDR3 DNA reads TGCGCCAGCAGCTCAGGGTCGAACACTGAAGCTTTCTTT.

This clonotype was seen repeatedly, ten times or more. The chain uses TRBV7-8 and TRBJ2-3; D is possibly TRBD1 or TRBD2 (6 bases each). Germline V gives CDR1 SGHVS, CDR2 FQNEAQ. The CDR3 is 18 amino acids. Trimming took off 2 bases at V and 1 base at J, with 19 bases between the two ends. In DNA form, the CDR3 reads TGTGCCAGCAGCTTACGGGTGGGGGGCTCCAGGGGCACAGATACGCAGTATTTT. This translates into CASSLRVGGSRGTDTQYF.

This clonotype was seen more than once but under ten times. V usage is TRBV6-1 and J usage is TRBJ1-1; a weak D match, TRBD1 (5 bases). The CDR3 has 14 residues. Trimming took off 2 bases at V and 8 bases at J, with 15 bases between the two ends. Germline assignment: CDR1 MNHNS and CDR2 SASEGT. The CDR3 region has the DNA TGTGCCAGCAGTGAATCTGGGGGTTTCGGAGAAGCTTTCTTT. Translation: CASSESGGFGEAFF.

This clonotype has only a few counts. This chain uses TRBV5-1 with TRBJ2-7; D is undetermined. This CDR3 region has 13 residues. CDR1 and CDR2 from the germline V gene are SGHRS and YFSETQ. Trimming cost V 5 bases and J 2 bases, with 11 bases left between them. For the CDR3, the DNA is TGCGCCAGCAGTTTCGCTATCACCTACGAGCAGTACTTC. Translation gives CASSFAITYEQYF. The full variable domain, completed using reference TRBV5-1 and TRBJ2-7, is KAGVTQTPRYLIKTRGQQVTLSCSPISGHRSVSWYQQTPGQGLQFLFEYFSETQRNKGNFPGRFSGRQFSNSRSEMNVSTLELGDSALYLCASSFAITYEQYFGPGTRLTVT.

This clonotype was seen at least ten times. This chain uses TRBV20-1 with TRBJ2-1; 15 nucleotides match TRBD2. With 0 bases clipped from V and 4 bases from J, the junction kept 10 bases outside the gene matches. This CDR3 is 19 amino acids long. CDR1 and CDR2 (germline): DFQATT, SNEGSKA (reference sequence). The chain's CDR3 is CSARDISGLAGGRYNEQFF. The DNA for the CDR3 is TGCAGTGCTAGAGATATTTCGGGACTAGCGGGAGGAAGGTACAATGAGCAGTTCTTC.

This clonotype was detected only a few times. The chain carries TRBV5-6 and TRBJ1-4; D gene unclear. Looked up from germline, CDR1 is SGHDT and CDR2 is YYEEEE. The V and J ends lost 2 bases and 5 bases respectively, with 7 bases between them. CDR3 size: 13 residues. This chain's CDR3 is CASSFSLNEKLFF. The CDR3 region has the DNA TGTGCCAGCAGCTTCTCTCTCAATGAAAAACTGTTTTTT.

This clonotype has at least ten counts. The CDR3 spells CASSFPLGAGEETQYF. The CDR3 nucleotides are TGTGCCAGCAGTTTTCCCCTAGGCGCGGGGGAAGAGACCCAGTACTTC. The chain uses TRBV12-3 or TRBV12-4 and TRBJ2-5; 7 positions match TRBD2. The junction had 10 bases not matched to a gene; V was cut back by 3 bases and J by 3 bases. The CDR3 contains 16 residues.

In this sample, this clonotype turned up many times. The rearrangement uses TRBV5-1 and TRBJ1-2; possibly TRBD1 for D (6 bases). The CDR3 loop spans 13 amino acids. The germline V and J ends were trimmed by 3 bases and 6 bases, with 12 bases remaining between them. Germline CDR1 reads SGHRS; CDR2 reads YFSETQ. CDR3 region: CASSYHREDGYTF. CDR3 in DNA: TGCGCCAGCAGCTACCACAGGGAAGATGGCTACACCTTC.

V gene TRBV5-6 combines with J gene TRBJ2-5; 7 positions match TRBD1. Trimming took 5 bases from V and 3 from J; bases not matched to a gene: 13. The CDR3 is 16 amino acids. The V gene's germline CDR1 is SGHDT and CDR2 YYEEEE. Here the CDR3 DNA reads TGTGCCAGCAGTCGAACCGTGGGACAGTCAAAAGAGACCCAGTACTTC. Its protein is CASSRTVGQSKETQYF.

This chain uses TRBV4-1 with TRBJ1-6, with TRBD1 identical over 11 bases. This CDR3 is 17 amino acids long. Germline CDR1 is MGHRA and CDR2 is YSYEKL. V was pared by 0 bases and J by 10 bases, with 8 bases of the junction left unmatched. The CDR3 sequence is CASSQDLRGQGGSPLHF. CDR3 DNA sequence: TGCGCCAGCAGCCAAGATCTCAGGGGACAGGGGGGATCACCCCTCCACTTT.

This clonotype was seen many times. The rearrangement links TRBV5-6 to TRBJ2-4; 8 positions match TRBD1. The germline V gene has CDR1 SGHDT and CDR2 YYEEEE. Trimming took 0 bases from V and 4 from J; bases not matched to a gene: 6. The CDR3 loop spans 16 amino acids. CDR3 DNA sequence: TGTGCCAGCAGCTTGGTTTCAGGGGGCTTGAAAAACATTCAGTACTTC. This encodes CASSLVSGGLKNIQYF.